This TCR beta chain originates from a study of T cell responses to AZD1222 COVID-19 vaccine. General study findings and limits: Repertoire sampling was restricted to post-peak T cell response timepoints. Increased Spike-specific TCR breadth and depth were observed after two AZD1222 doses.

As for this clone: The antigen remains undetermined.

Germline V gene lookup returns CDR1 MDHEN and CDR2 SYDVKM. The CDR3 runs to 16 residues. Losses at the gene ends were 5 bases for V and 4 bases for J; bases not matched to a gene: 13. Repertoires were generated with immunoSEQ multiplex PCR, while TCRdb's copy carries only in-frame clones and drops some. The sample lists around 210,000 clones; around 94% were seen once. Material: peripheral blood, obtained 28 days after the second dose of the MenACWY control vaccine. This sequence originates from an adult who received the MenACWY meningococcal vaccine as a control. The V gene is TRBV28, the J gene TRBJ2-5, with 7 bases aligning to TRBD1. CDR3 in amino acids: CASSPTLQGVIETQYF. The CDR3 DNA reads TGTGCCAGCAGTCCTACCCTCCAGGGGGTAATAGAGACCCAGTACTTC.